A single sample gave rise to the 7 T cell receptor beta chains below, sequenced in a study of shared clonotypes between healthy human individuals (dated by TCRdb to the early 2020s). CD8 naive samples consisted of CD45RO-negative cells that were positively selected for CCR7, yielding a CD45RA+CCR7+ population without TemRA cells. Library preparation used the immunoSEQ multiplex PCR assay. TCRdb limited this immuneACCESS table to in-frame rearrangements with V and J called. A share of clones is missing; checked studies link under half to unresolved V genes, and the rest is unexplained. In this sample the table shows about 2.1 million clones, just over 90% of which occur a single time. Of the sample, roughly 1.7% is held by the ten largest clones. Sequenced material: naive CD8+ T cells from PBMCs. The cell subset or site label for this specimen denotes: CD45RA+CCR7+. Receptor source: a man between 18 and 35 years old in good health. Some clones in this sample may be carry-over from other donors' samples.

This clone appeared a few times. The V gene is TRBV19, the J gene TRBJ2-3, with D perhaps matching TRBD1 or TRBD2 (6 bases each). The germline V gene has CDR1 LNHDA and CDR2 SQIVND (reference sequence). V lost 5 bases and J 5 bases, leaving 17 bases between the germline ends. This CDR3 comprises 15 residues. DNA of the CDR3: TGTGCCAGTAGTCATAAGGGGGGACCCCGAGATACGCAGTATTTT. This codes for CASSHKGGPRDTQYF.

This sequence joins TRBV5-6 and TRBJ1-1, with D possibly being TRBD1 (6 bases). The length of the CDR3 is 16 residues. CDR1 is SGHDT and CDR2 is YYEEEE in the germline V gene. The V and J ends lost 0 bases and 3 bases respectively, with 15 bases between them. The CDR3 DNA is TGTGCCAGCAGCTTGGTTCCGGGGGCAGAGGACACTGAAGCTTTCTTT. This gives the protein CASSLVPGAEDTEAFF.

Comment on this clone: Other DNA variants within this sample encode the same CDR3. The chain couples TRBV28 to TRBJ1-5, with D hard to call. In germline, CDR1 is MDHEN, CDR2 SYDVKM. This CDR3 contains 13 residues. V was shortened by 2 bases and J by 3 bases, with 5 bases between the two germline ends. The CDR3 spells CASSLKDNQPQHF. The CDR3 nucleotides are TGTGCCAGCAGTTTAAAGGACAATCAGCCCCAGCATTTT. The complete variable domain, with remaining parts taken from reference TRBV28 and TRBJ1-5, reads DVKVTQSSRYLVKRTGEKVFLECVQDMDHENMFWYRQDPGLGLRLIYFSYDVKMKEKGDIPEGYSVSREKKERFSLILESASTNQTSMYLCASSLKDNQPQHFGDGTRLSIL.

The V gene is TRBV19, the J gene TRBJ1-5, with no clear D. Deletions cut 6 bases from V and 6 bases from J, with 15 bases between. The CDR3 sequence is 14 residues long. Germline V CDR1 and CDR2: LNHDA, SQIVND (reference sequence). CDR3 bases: TGTGCCAGTAGAACGGACGGGATCTTTCAGCCCCAGCATTTT. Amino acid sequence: CASRTDGIFQPQHF.

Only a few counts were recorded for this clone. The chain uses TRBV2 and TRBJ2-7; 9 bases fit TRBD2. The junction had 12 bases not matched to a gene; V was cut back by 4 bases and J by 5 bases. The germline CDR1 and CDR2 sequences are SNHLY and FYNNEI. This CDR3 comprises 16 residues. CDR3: CASSGRTSDNLDEQYF. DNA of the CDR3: TGTGCCAGCAGTGGTAGGACTAGCGATAACCTTGACGAGCAGTACTTC.

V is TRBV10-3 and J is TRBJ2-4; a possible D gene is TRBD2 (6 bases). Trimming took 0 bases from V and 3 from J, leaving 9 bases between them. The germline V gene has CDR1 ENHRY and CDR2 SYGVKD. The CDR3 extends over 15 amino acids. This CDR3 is CAISESGLGKNIQYF. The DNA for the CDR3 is TGTGCCATCAGTGAGTCGGGACTGGGCAAAAACATTCAGTACTTC.

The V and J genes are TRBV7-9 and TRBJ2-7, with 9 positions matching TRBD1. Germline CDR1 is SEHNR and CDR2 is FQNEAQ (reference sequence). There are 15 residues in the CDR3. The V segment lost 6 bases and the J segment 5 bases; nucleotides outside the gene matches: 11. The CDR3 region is CASRHSGTGPDEQYF. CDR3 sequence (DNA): TGTGCCAGCAGACACTCCGGGACAGGGCCTGACGAGCAGTACTTC. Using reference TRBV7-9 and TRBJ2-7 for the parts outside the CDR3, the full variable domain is DTGVSQNPRHKITKRGQNVTFRCDPISEHNRLYWYRQTLGQGPEFLTYFQNEAQLEKSRLLSDRFSAERPKGSFSTLEIQRTEQGDSAMYLCASRHSGTGPDEQYFGPGTRLTVT.